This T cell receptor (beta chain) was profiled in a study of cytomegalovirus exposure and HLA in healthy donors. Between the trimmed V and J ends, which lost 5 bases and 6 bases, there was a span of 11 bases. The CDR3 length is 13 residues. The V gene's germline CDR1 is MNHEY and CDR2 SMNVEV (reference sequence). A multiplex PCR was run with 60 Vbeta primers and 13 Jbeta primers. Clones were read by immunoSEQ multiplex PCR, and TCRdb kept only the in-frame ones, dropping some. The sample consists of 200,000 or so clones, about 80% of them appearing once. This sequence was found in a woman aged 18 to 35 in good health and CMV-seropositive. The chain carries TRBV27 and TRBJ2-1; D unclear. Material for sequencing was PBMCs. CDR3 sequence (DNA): TGTGCCAGCAGTGTCCGCGGCGGCAATGAGCAGTTCTTC. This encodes CASSVRGGNEQFF.